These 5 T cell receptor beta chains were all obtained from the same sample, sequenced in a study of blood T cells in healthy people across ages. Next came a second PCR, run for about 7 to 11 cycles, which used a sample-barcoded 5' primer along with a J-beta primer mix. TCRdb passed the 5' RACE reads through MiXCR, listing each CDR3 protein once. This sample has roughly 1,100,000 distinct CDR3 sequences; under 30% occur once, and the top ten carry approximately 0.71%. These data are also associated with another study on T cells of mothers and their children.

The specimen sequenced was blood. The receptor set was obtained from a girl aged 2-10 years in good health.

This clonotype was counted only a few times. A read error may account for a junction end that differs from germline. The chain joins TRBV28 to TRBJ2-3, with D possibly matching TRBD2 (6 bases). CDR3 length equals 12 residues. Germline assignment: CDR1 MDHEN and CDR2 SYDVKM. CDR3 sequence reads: CANSLGGGTQYF. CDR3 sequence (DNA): TGTGCCAACAGTTTGGGAGGCGGGACGCAGTATTTT.

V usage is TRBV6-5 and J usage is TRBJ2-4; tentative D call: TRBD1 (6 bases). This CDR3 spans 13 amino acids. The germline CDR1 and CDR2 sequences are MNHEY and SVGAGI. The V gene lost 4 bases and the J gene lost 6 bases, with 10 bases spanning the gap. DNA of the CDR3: TGTGCCAGCAGTTCCAGGGGTGGAAACATTCAGTACTTC. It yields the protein CASSSRGGNIQYF.

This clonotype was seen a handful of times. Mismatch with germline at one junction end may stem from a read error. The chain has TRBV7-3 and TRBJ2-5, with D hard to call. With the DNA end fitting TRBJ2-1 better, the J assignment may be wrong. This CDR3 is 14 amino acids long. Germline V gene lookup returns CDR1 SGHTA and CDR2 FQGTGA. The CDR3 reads CASSLMGNYHEQFF. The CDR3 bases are TGTGCCAGCAGCTTAATGGGAAACTACCATGAGCAGTTCTTC.

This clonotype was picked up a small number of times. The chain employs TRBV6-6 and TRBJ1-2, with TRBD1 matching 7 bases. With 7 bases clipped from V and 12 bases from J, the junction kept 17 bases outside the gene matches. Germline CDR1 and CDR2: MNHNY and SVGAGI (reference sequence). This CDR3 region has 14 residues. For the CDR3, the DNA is TGTGCCAGCACCTCAGGGGGGGGCAGGCAAGTAGACACCTTC. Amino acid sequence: CASTSGGGRQVDTF.

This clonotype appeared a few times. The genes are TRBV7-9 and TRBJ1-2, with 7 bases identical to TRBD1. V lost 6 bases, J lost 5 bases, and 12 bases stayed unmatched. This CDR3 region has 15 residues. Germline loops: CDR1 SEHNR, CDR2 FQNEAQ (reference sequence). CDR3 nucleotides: TGTGCCAGCAGTTCCAGGGGGGCCGACCTTTATGGCTACACCTTC. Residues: CASSSRGADLYGYTF.